Below, one T cell receptor beta chain is given with its context. Its antigen remains unidentified. This sample is drawn from a study of T-cell memory formation after mild COVID-19. Study-wide results and caveats: For second-wave clones that peaked at day 37, SARS-CoV-2 specificity went unverified. The pre-infection memory compartment contained some responding clones, suggesting cross-reactive memory joined.

TCRdb re-called the 5' RACE reads through MiXCR, storing one row per CDR3 protein. The sample carries 180,000 or so distinct CDR3 sequences, around a tenth recorded once. From germline, CDR1 is MNHEY and CDR2 SVGAGI. After removal of 7 bases from V and 5 bases from J, the junction contained 5 bases not matched to a gene. The CDR3 runs to 14 residues. Sequencing used PBMCs or a T cell subset sorted from them (not recorded which). The chain recombines TRBV6-5 with TRBJ2-2, with 9 bases matching TRBD1. This receptor was obtained from a man aged 18 to 30 who had mild COVID-19 (a few samples of this study predate the infection). Cell type and time point are not known. The CDR3 nucleotides read TGTGCCAGCAAACGGGACAGGGAGACCGGGGAGCTGTTTTTT. Its protein is CASKRDRETGELFF.